This T cell receptor (beta chain) was sequenced for a study of blood T cell repertoires in COVID-19. Study details: T cells, B-cell-depleted T cells, or PBMCs supplied cDNA or gDNA.

Trimming took 3 bases from V and 3 from J, leaving 8 bases between them. The length of the CDR3 is 13 residues. The germline V gene encodes CDR1 MDHEN and CDR2 SYDVKM. Seattle patients were enrolled while actively infected and followed longitudinally. As originally analysed: Reference gene primer amplification yielded estimated nucleated cell counts. TCRdb keeps only in-frame clones here, not all; method: immunoSEQ multiplex PCR. V, J and clone size are those of that table, while D and trimming were read from the DNA. Of just over 150,000 clones listed, roughly 82% are singletons. The sequenced sample consisted of peripheral blood. V and J are TRBV28 and TRBJ2-5, with D possibly TRBD1 on 5 matching bases. The receptor comes from a woman aged 40 to 55 with COVID-19, enrolled during active disease. CDR3 sequence (DNA): TGTGCCAGCAGTTTGGGCAGGGAAGAGACCCAGTACTTC. Translating gives CASSLGREETQYF.